Listed below are T cell receptor beta chains from one sample, sequenced in a study of blood T cell repertoires in COVID-19. The method was immunoSEQ multiplex PCR; TCRdb's version includes in-frame clones alone and lacks a portion of them. The sample records approximately 100,000 clones, 80% to 90% being singletons. What was sequenced was peripheral blood. The receptor source for this set is a human donor in a cohort sampled during active COVID-19. Both conserved end residues are part of each CDR3. Fields, in order: V gene, clone size, J gene, D gene, CDR3 protein, CDR3 DNA. A D gene is named only where the DNA matches it firmly. Expanded clones are given a class, and other clones once, few, many or no size at all.

V: TRBV7-6
size: -
J: TRBJ2-1
D: TRBD2
CDR3: CASSLAPWRGGGYNEQFF
DNA: TGTGCCAGCAGCTTAGCCCCCTGGCGGGGGGGAGGCTACAATGAGCAGTTCTTC

V: TRBV28
size: once
J: TRBJ2-5
D: -
CDR3: CASSPSGAWVETQYF
DNA: TGTGCCAGCAGTCCCAGTGGAGCCTGGGTGGAGACCCAGTACTTC

V: TRBV4-1
size: -
J: TRBJ2-7
D: TRBD1
CDR3: CASSQPQGQSLGQYF
DNA: TGCGCCAGCAGCCAACCGCAGGGACAGTCTCTCGGGCAGTACTTC

V: TRBV25-1
size: -
J: TRBJ1-1
D: -
CDR3: CASSDGVKDTEAFF
DNA: TGTGCCAGCAGTGACGGGGTCAAGGACACTGAAGCTTTCTTT

V: TRBV6-4
size: -
J: TRBJ1-4
D: TRBD1
CDR3: CASSKDRDSEKLFF
DNA: TGTGCCAGCAGTAAGGACAGGGATTCTGAAAAACTGTTTTTT

V: TRBV27
size: few
J: TRBJ1-5
D: TRBD1
CDR3: CASSSQGAREPQHF
DNA: TGTGCCAGCAGTAGTCAGGGGGCGCGGGAGCCCCAGCATTTT

V: TRBV28
size: -
J: TRBJ2-3
D: TRBD2
CDR3: CASSDYLAGAREDTQYF
DNA: TGTGCCAGCAGTGATTATCTAGCGGGGGCACGGGAAGATACGCAGTATTTT

V: TRBV2
size: -
J: TRBJ2-7
D: -
CDR3: CASSGSGEQYF
DNA: TGTGCCAGCAGTGGGTCCGGGGAGCAGTACTTC

V: TRBV18
size: -
J: TRBJ2-7
D: TRBD2
CDR3: CASSPRPLAGETYEQYF
DNA: TGTGCCAGCTCACCCCGCCCTCTAGCGGGAGAAACCTACGAGCAGTACTTC

V: TRBV7-2
size: -
J: TRBJ2-2
D: -
CDR3: CASSPQVINTGELFF
DNA: TGTGCCAGCAGCCCCCAGGTCATCAACACCGGGGAGCTGTTTTTT

V: TRBV7-2
size: -
J: TRBJ2-1
D: -
CDR3: CASSLRVRGDNEQFF
DNA: TGTGCCAGCAGCTTAAGGGTCAGGGGGGACAATGAGCAGTTCTTC

V: TRBV9
size: -
J: TRBJ1-2
D: -
CDR3: CASSVEGRGSLGYTF
DNA: TGTGCCAGCAGCGTAGAGGGCAGGGGATCGCTTGGCTACACCTTC

V: TRBV9
size: once
J: TRBJ2-5
D: TRBD1
CDR3: CATSWTGQLGETQYF
DNA: TGTGCCACCAGTTGGACAGGGCAATTGGGGGAGACCCAGTACTTC

V: TRBV19
size: -
J: TRBJ2-1
D: TRBD2
CDR3: CASSPTKPGLAGTTRSYNEQFF
DNA: TGTGCCAGTAGTCCGACGAAACCGGGACTAGCGGGGACTACCCGATCCTACAATGAGCAGTTCTTC

V: TRBV11-2
size: -
J: TRBJ1-4
D: -
CDR3: CASSSRVFKEKLFF
DNA: TGTGCCAGCAGTTCCAGGGTGTTTAAGGAAAAACTGTTTTTT

V: TRBV28
size: -
J: TRBJ2-7
D: -
CDR3: CASSLSPYSYEQYF
DNA: TGTGCCAGCAGTTTATCCCCCTACTCCTACGAGCAGTACTTC

V: TRBV4-3
size: -
J: TRBJ1-3
D: TRBD1
CDR3: CASSQSGGSGNTIYF
DNA: TGCGCCAGCAGCCAATCAGGGGGGAGTGGAAACACCATATATTTT

V: TRBV9
size: -
J: TRBJ1-1
D: -
CDR3: CASSWGGRDTEAFF
DNA: TGTGCCAGCAGTTGGGGGGGCAGGGACACTGAAGCTTTCTTT

V: TRBV7-9
size: -
J: TRBJ2-5
D: -
CDR3: CASSLQGGFRETQYF
DNA: TGTGCCAGCAGCTTACAGGGGGGCTTCCGAGAGACCCAGTACTTC

V: TRBV6-2/TRBV6-3
size: -
J: TRBJ1-1
D: -
CDR3: CASSYWTVNTEAFF
DNA: TGTGCCAGCAGTTATTGGACAGTGAACACTGAAGCTTTCTTT

V: TRBV9
size: -
J: TRBJ2-2
D: -
CDR3: CASSTISNTGELFF
DNA: TGTGCCAGCAGTACAATATCGAACACCGGGGAGCTGTTTTTT

V: TRBV19
size: -
J: TRBJ2-2
D: -
CDR3: CASTPGWRMLTGELFF
DNA: TGTGCCAGTACCCCGGGATGGAGGATGTTGACCGGGGAGCTGTTTTTT

V: TRBV6-6
size: -
J: TRBJ1-2
D: -
CDR3: CASSQLYEGRSPYFGYTF
DNA: TGTGCCAGCAGTCAGTTGTATGAGGGAAGGTCCCCCTATTTCGGCTACACCTTC

V: TRBV30
size: -
J: TRBJ1-1
D: -
CDR3: CAWSPSFNTEAFF
DNA: TGTGCCTGGAGCCCCTCCTTTAACACTGAAGCTTTCTTT

V: TRBV28
size: -
J: TRBJ1-5
D: -
CDR3: CAFSTSRNQPQHF
DNA: TGTGCCTTTTCAACTTCCCGCAATCAGCCCCAGCATTTT

V: TRBV6-5
size: -
J: TRBJ1-1
D: -
CDR3: CASSYLGAPWNTEAFF
DNA: TGTGCCAGCAGTTACTTGGGGGCTCCGTGGAACACTGAAGCTTTCTTT

V: TRBV20-1
size: -
J: TRBJ2-5
D: -
CDR3: CSASNRGIPETQYF
DNA: TGCAGTGCTAGTAATAGGGGAATTCCTGAGACCCAGTACTTC

V: TRBV5-6
size: -
J: TRBJ1-5
D: TRBD1
CDR3: CASSFGTGISQPQHF
DNA: TGTGCCAGCAGCTTTGGGACAGGGATTTCTCAGCCCCAGCATTTT

V: TRBV19
size: -
J: TRBJ1-1
D: TRBD1
CDR3: CASSILGGIGYTEAFF
DNA: TGTGCCAGTAGTATACTAGGGGGCATTGGGTACACTGAAGCTTTCTTT

V: TRBV2
size: -
J: TRBJ2-2
D: -
CDR3: CASIYRPNTGELFF
DNA: TGTGCCAGCATTTACAGACCGAACACCGGGGAGCTGTTTTTT

V: TRBV14
size: once
J: TRBJ1-1
D: TRBD1
CDR3: CASSLEGQGEWDTEAFF
DNA: TGTGCCAGCAGCCTCGAGGGACAGGGGGAGTGGGACACTGAAGCTTTCTTT

V: TRBV3-1/TRBV3-2
size: -
J: TRBJ1-1
D: -
CDR3: CASSQDTGYTEAFF
DNA: TGTGCCAGCAGCCAAGATACGGGGTACACTGAAGCTTTCTTT

V: TRBV4-1
size: -
J: TRBJ1-2
D: -
CDR3: CASSQVQQIQSNYGYTF
DNA: TGCGCCAGCAGCCAAGTTCAACAGATTCAGTCTAACTATGGCTACACCTTC

V: TRBV6-2/TRBV6-3
size: -
J: TRBJ2-7
D: -
CDR3: CASSYSGGEQYF
DNA: TGTGCCAGCAGTTACTCGGGGGGTGAGCAGTACTTC

V: TRBV20-1
size: -
J: TRBJ1-1
D: -
CDR3: CSAAKRDEAFF
DNA: TGCAGTGCCGCGAAGAGAGATGAAGCTTTCTTT

V: TRBV19
size: -
J: TRBJ1-1
D: -
CDR3: CATWSVTEAFF
DNA: TGTGCCACATGGTCGGTAACTGAAGCTTTCTTT

V: TRBV19
size: -
J: TRBJ1-2
D: TRBD1
CDR3: CASSPGDSPYGYTF
DNA: TGTGCCAGTAGCCCCGGGGACAGCCCCTATGGCTACACCTTC

V: TRBV10-1
size: once
J: TRBJ2-7
D: -
CDR3: CASSGNRVREQYF
DNA: TGCGCCAGCAGTGGAAACAGGGTCCGAGAGCAGTACTTC

V: TRBV4-2
size: -
J: TRBJ1-5
D: -
CDR3: CASSQDPQGPTHDNQPQHF
DNA: TGTGCCAGCAGCCAAGATCCCCAGGGGCCCACCCATGACAATCAGCCCCAGCATTTT

V: TRBV6-2/TRBV6-3
size: -
J: TRBJ1-2
D: -
CDR3: CASSNSGYGYTF
DNA: TGTGCCAGCAGTAACTCCGGCTATGGCTACACCTTC

V: TRBV11-2
size: -
J: TRBJ1-4
D: -
CDR3: CASSLDASLEGGEKLFF
DNA: TGTGCCAGCAGCTTAGACGCCAGCTTGGAAGGGGGTGAAAAACTGTTTTTT

V: TRBV5-1
size: -
J: TRBJ2-3
D: TRBD2
CDR3: CASSPPGASGGTDTQYF
DNA: TGCGCCAGCAGCCCACCCGGGGCTAGCGGGGGTACAGATACGCAGTATTTT

V: TRBV19
size: -
J: TRBJ1-1
D: TRBD1
CDR3: CASSLDRGPGTEAFF
DNA: TGTGCCAGTAGTTTAGACAGGGGACCGGGGACTGAAGCTTTCTTT

V: TRBV20-1
size: once
J: TRBJ2-7
D: -
CDR3: CSVRTAYEQYF
DNA: TGCAGTGTAAGGACAGCCTACGAGCAGTACTTC

V: TRBV7-8
size: -
J: TRBJ1-6
D: -
CDR3: CASSLTDSVNSPLHF
DNA: TGTGCCAGCAGCTTAACGGACAGTGTAAATTCACCCCTCCACTTT

V: TRBV18
size: -
J: TRBJ1-2
D: -
CDR3: CASSPSGSGDGYTF
DNA: TGTGCCAGCTCACCCTCGGGCTCCGGGGATGGCTACACCTTC

V: TRBV19
size: -
J: TRBJ2-7
D: TRBD1
CDR3: CASSAGTGPYEQYF
DNA: TGTGCCAGTAGTGCCGGGACAGGGCCGTACGAGCAGTACTTC

V: TRBV7-2
size: -
J: TRBJ2-1
D: -
CDR3: CASSLDGRTGWFF
DNA: TGTGCCAGCAGCTTAGATGGGAGGACTGGTTGGTTCTTC

V: TRBV30
size: -
J: TRBJ2-7
D: TRBD2
CDR3: CAWSGGAGGVADYEQYF
DNA: TGTGCCTGGAGTGGAGGGGCGGGAGGGGTCGCGGACTACGAGCAGTACTTC

V: TRBV2
size: -
J: TRBJ2-7
D: -
CDR3: CASRTAYEQYF
DNA: TGTGCCAGCAGGACTGCCTACGAGCAGTACTTC

V: TRBV19
size: once
J: TRBJ2-7
D: TRBD2
CDR3: CASSMSGGEYEQYF
DNA: TGTGCCAGTAGCATGTCGGGGGGGGAGTACGAGCAGTACTTC

V: TRBV6-5
size: once
J: TRBJ2-3
D: -
CDR3: CASSYARSSTDTQYF
DNA: TGTGCCAGCAGTTATGCGCGGTCTAGCACAGATACGCAGTATTTT

V: TRBV6-5
size: -
J: TRBJ2-7
D: -
CDR3: CASRPDLAGEQYF
DNA: TGTGCCAGCAGACCAGATTTGGCGGGCGAGCAGTACTTC